This T cell receptor (beta chain) was recovered during a study of T cell clonotyping in hematopoietic cell transplantation. Turning to the study itself: Pretransplant recipient samples were taken after cytoreduction. Study-wide points: CD4 and CD8 repertoire contributions could not be separated without sorting.

Libraries were prepared by immunoSEQ multiplex PCR; TCRdb keeps only in-frame clonotypes and omits some of them. This sample yields approximately 46,000 clones, of which 85% to 90% are seen a single time; under 6.5% belongs to the top ten. Germline assignment: CDR1 MDHEN and CDR2 SYDVKM. This CDR3 is built from 13 residues. Trimming cost V 3 bases and J 7 bases, with 13 bases left between them. The time point denotes: recipient sample about 28 days before transplant, after cytoreduction. Points on this clone: Its antigen is not identified.

This receptor was taken from a man in his fifties or sixties with biphenotypic leukemia. Some clones in this sample may be carry-over from other donors' samples. The sample was peripheral blood mononuclear cells, taken before stem cell transplant. The chain recombines TRBV28 with TRBJ2-7; the D is unclear. The CDR3 sequence: CASSFVAKEEQYF. CDR3 nucleotides: TGTGCCAGCAGTTTTGTAGCTAAGGAGGAGCAGTACTTC.